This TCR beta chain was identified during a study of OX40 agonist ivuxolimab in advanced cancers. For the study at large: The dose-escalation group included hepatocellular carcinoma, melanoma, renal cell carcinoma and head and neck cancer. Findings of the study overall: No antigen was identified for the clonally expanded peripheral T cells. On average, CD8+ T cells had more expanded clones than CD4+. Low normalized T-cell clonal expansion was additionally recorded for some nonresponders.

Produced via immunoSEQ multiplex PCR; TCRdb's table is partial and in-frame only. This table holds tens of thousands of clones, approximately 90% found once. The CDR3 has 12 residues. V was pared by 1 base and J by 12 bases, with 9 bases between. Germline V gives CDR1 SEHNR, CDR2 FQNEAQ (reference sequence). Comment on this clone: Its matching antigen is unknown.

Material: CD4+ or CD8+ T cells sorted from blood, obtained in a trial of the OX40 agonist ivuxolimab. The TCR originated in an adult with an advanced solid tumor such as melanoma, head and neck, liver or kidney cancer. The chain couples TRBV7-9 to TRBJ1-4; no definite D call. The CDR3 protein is CASSLGGEELFF. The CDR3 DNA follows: TGTGCCAGCAGCTTAGGCGGAGAGGAACTGTTTTTT.